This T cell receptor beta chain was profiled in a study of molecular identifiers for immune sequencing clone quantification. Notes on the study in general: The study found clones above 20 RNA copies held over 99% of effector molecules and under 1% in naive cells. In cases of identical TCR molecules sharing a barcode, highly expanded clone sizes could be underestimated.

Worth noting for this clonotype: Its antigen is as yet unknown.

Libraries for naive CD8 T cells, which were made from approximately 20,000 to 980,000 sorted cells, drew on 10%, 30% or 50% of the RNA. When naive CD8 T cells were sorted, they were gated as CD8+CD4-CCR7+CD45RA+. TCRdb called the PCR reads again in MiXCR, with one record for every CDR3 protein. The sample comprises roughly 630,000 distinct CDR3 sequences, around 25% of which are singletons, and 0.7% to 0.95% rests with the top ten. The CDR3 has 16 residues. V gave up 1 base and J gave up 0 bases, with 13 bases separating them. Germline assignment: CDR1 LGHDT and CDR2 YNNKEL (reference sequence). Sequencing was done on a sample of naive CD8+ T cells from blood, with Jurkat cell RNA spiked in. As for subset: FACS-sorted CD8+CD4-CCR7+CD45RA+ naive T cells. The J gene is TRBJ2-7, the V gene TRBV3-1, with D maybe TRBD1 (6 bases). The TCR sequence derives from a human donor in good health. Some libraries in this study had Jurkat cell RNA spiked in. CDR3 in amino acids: CASSQVGGQRSYEQYF. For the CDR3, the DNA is TGTGCCAGCAGCCAAGTGGGCGGACAGCGCTCCTACGAGCAGTACTTC.